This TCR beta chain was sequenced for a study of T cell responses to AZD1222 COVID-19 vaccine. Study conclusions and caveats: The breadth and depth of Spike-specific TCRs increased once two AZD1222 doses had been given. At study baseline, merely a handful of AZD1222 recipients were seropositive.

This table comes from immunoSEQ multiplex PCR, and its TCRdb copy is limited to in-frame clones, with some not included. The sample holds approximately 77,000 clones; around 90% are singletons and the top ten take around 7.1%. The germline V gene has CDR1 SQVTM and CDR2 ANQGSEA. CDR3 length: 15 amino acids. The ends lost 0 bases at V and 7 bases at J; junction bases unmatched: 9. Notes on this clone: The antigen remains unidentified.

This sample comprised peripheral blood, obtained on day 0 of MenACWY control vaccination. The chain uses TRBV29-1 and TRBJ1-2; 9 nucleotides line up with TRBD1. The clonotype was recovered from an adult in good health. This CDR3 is CSVEDTGGGFRGYTF. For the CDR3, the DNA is TGCAGCGTTGAAGATACAGGGGGCGGTTTTCGTGGCTACACCTTC.